The rows below give T cell receptor beta chains drawn from one sample of a study of blood T cells in healthy people across ages. Using its own MiXCR run on the 5' RACE reads, TCRdb lists one record per CDR3 protein. Seen here are about 1,500,000 distinct CDR3 sequences, roughly 40% observed once, and the top ten hold roughly 7.9%. Sequencing input: blood. All receptors derive from a woman under 30 in good health. Both conserved end residues are part of each CDR3. D genes are given only for firm matches. Clone size is stated in some rows and not others, as once, few, many or a class when expanded.

cdr3_nt cdr3_aa clone_size j_call d_call v_call
TGTGCCAGCAGTGGTACAAGACAGACCTACGAGCAGTACTTC CASSGTRQTYEQYF . TRBJ2-7 . TRBV6-1
TGCAGTGCTCCAAAGGGAGGTTCCACAGATACGCAGTATTTT CSAPKGGSTDTQYF few TRBJ2-3 . TRBV20-1
TGTGCCAGCGGTAAGCGGTCCTACGAGCAGTACTTC CASGKRSYEQYF . TRBJ2-7 . TRBV3-1
TGTGCCAGCAGCGGACAGGGCTATGGCTACACCTTC CASSGQGYGYTF many TRBJ1-2 TRBD1 TRBV2
TGTGCCAGCAGCCCAACCGGGACAGGGGTTTTGAACTATGGCTACACCTTC CASSPTGTGVLNYGYTF . TRBJ1-2 TRBD1 TRBV7-8
TGTGCCGCCTGGCGGGGACCAAGCTATGGCTACACCTTC CAAWRGPSYGYTF . TRBJ1-2 . TRBV6-5
TGTGCCAGCAGTCTTCGGACTAGCGGGGTAGAGACCCAGTACTTC CASSLRTSGVETQYF few TRBJ2-5 TRBD2 TRBV27
TGTGCCAGCAGTCCCACGAGGAGTTCGGGGGAGACCCAGTACTTC CASSPTRSSGETQYF . TRBJ2-5 . TRBV7-6
TGTGCCAGCAGCTTCGAGAGGTGGGAGACCCAGTACTTC CASSFERWETQYF . TRBJ2-5 . TRBV7-6
TGTGCCAGCAGCCAGGACAATACGAACACCGGGGAGCTGTTTTTT CASSQDNTNTGELFF once TRBJ2-2 . TRBV12-3/TRBV12-4
TGTGCCAGCAAGGACACGCTTGAGCAGTTCTTC CASKDTLEQFF few TRBJ2-1 . TRBV7-9
TGTGCCAGCAGTCCCAAGAAGGGGGTAGCGGGAGGCCCTCTGGCTACGCAGTATTTT CASSPKKGVAGGPLATQYF . TRBJ2-3 TRBD2 TRBV27
TGCAGTGCCCGGTTTACGTACTCCTACAATGAGCAGTTCTTC CSARFTYSYNEQFF . TRBJ2-1 . TRBV20-1
TGTGCCAGCAGGTCGGGGGGCCAAGGGAACTATGGCTACACCTTC CASRSGGQGNYGYTF . TRBJ1-2 . TRBV6-1
TGCAGTGCTAGAGATCACAGTCTCTCCTACGAGCAGTACTTC CSARDHSLSYEQYF few TRBJ2-7 . TRBV20-1
TGTGCCAGCAACATTAGGGTCTCTGGGGCCAACGTCCTGACTTTC CASNIRVSGANVLTF . TRBJ2-6 . TRBV13
TGTGCCAGCACCCGAGACAGGATCCCCAACACCGGGGAGCTGTTTTTT CASTRDRIPNTGELFF . TRBJ2-2 . TRBV2
TGCAGTGCTACCCCCCTAGCGGGACCCAGCACAGATACGCAGTATTTT CSATPLAGPSTDTQYF . TRBJ2-3 TRBD2 TRBV20-1
TGTGCCAGCAGCGTAGGTCGAGCGGGGGGCGAGGGGGCCAAAAACATTCAGTACTTC CASSVGRAGGEGAKNIQYF . TRBJ2-4 TRBD2 TRBV9
TGCGCCAGCAGCTTATCGACCGGGACTGGGAGTTCAGATACGCAGTATTTT CASSLSTGTGSSDTQYF once TRBJ2-3 . TRBV5-1
TGTGCCAGCAGCAAAGCGCGGAGGGGTGAGACCCAGTACTTC CASSKARRGETQYF . TRBJ2-5 . TRBV21-1
TGCAGCGAACGGACGGGGACGGGTGAGACCCAGTACTTC CSERTGTGETQYF . TRBJ2-5 . TRBV29-1
TGCGCCAGCAGCCTTACCGGGACAGGAGAAGAGACCCAGTACTTC CASSLTGTGEETQYF . TRBJ2-5 TRBD1 TRBV5-1
TGTGCCACCTGGACAGGGCTTAGCAATCAGCCCCAGCATTTT CATWTGLSNQPQHF few TRBJ1-5 TRBD1 TRBV6-2/TRBV6-3
TGTGCCAGCAGTTTATGGGGCGGGGGGGCCGTCAATGAGCAGTTCTTC CASSLWGGGAVNEQFF few TRBJ2-1 TRBD2 TRBV28
TGTGCCAGCAGCCGGGTTAGCGGACACTACGAGCAGTACTTC CASSRVSGHYEQYF few TRBJ2-7 . TRBV3-1
TGTGCCAGCAGCCCCGGACTTGGGGAGGGAGGTGAAAAACTGTTTTTT CASSPGLGEGGEKLFF . TRBJ1-4 . TRBV9
TGTGCCAGCGCGCGGTTGGATTATGACTACACCTTC CASARLDYDYTF . TRBJ1-2 . TRBV11-2